The 15 T cell receptor beta chains reported below all come from one sample, sequenced in a study of blood T cells in healthy people across ages. Primers used in a second PCR of roughly 6 to 11 cycles were a sample-barcoded 5' primer and a J-beta primer mix. Each CDR3 protein is one row after TCRdb ran MiXCR on the 5' RACE reads. The data show some 710,000 distinct CDR3 sequences, with about 45% seen just once and around 18% held by the top ten. Sequenced input: blood. The source of these receptors is a man older than 75 in good health.

J is TRBJ1-2 and V is TRBV25-1; D not certain. V was pared by 2 bases and J by 4 bases, with 11 bases between. CDR1 is MGHDK, CDR2 SYGVNS, per germline. The CDR3 totals 14 residues. CDR3 in amino acids: CASSEGTLGYGYTF. The DNA of the CDR3 is TGTGCCAGCAGTGAAGGAACCCTCGGCTATGGCTACACCTTC.

The table lists this clonotype with many counts. The chain is built from TRBV11-3 and TRBJ1-2, with D uncertain. V was clipped by 4 bases and J by 6 bases, with 9 bases between them. CDR3 size: 12 residues. CDR1 and CDR2 from the germline V gene are SGHNT and YENEEA. CDR3 nucleotides: TGTGCCAGCAGCTCACGCCGGGATGGCTACACCTTC. This translates into CASSSRRDGYTF. The whole variable domain, remainder taken from reference TRBV11-3 and TRBJ1-2, is EAGVVQSPRYKIIEKKQPVAFWCNPISGHNTLYWYLQNLGQGPELLIRYENEEAVDDSQLPKDRFSAERLKGVDSTLKIQPAELGDSAVYLCASSSRRDGYTFGSGTRLTVV.

The rearrangement joins TRBV20-1 to TRBJ2-7; D possibly corresponds to TRBD1 (6 bases). V was clipped by 6 bases and J by 2 bases, with 17 bases between them. The germline gives CDR1 DFQATT, CDR2 SNEGSKA (reference sequence). This CDR3 is built from 14 residues. The CDR3 loop reads CSAHERQVPYEQYF. The CDR3 DNA follows: TGCAGTGCCCACGAGCGACAGGTCCCCTACGAGCAGTACTTC.

The table lists this clonotype with a few counts. The chain is built from TRBV7-3 and TRBJ2-1, with D hard to call. The J call may be wrong; the DNA end is better matched by TRBJ2-7. In germline, CDR1 is SGHTA, CDR2 FQGTGA. The CDR3 spans 16 residues. CDR3 coding DNA: TGTGCCAGCAGCTTAGTTTCGGGTGGCTCCTACAATGAGCAGTACTTC. This gives the protein CASSLVSGGSYNEQYF.

Notes on this clonotype: A much larger clone sits a single nucleotide away, making a read error possible. The chain recombines TRBV12-3 or TRBV12-4 with TRBJ2-7, with TRBD2 matching 8 bases. This CDR3 spans 14 amino acids. J lost 6 bases, V lost 5 bases, and 9 bases had no gene match. The CDR3 sequence is CASSDKREQGEQYF. The CDR3 bases are TGTGCCAGCAGTGACAAGCGGGAGCAGGGCGAGCAGTACTTC.

The chain uses TRBV4-1 and TRBJ1-5, with TRBD1 matching over 7 bases. Germline trimming cut 3 bases from V and 5 bases from J; bases unmatched to any gene: 7. CDR3 length: 15 amino acids. Looked up from germline, CDR1 is MGHRA and CDR2 is YSYEKL. CDR3 sequence reads: CASSHAGGYDQPQHF. CDR3 coding DNA: TGCGCCAGCAGCCATGCAGGGGGTTATGATCAGCCCCAGCATTTT.

The chain has TRBV5-1 and TRBJ1-6; 8 nucleotides line up with TRBD1. V lost 4 bases, J lost 3 bases, and 3 bases stayed unmatched. The CDR3 contains 15 residues. The V gene's germline CDR1 is SGHRS and CDR2 YFSETQ. The CDR3: CASSGTGIYNSPLHF. In DNA, the CDR3 is TGCGCCAGCAGCGGGACAGGAATCTATAATTCACCCCTCCACTTT.

The DNA of the CDR3 is TGTGCCAGCAGCCTGACAGGGGCCGCCTACAATGAGCAGTTCTTC. This translates into CASSLTGAAYNEQFF. The genes are TRBV5-5 and TRBJ2-1, with 8 nucleotides matching TRBD1. V lost 4 bases to trimming and J lost 2 bases; unmatched junction nucleotides: 5. The CDR3 is made up of 15 amino acids. Germline V CDR1 and CDR2: SGHKS, YYEKEE (reference sequence). Full variable domain (outside the CDR3, taken from reference TRBV5-5 and TRBJ2-1): DAGVTQSPTHLIKTRGQQVTLRCSPISGHKSVSWYQQVLGQGPQFIFQYYEKEERGRGNFPDRFSARQFPNYSSELNVNALLLGDSALYLCASSLTGAAYNEQFFGPGTRLTVL.

This clonotype has more than one count but fewer than ten. This chain joins TRBV12-3 or TRBV12-4 and TRBJ2-5; D unresolved. The CDR3 consists of 14 residues. The V and J ends lost 2 bases and 2 bases respectively, with 9 bases between them. In DNA form, the CDR3 reads TGTGCCAGCAGTTTACAGGCAGTACAAGAGACCCAGTACTTC. Protein product: CASSLQAVQETQYF.

The gene calls are TRBV5-1 and TRBJ2-1, with 13 positions matching TRBD2. Germline V CDR1 and CDR2: SGHRS, YFSETQ. J gave up 5 bases and V 1 base, and 9 bases lay outside the gene matches. The CDR3 covers 18 residues. CDR3: CASSLIGLAGELDNEQFF. The CDR3 region has the DNA TGCGCCAGCAGCTTGATTGGACTAGCGGGAGAACTGGACAATGAGCAGTTCTTC.

Regarding this clonotype: A read error may be the cause here, since a much bigger clone is one base away. The CDR3 here is CASSPSGRSSYSEQFF. CDR3 sequence (DNA): TGTGCCAGCAGCCCTAGCGGGCGAAGCTCCTACAGTGAGCAGTTCTTC. This chain joins TRBV7-2 and TRBJ2-1, with TRBD2 matching over 8 bases. CDR3 length equals 16 residues. Germline CDR1 SGHTA, CDR2 FQGNSA.

The V and J genes are TRBV19 and TRBJ2-3; maybe TRBD1 (6 bases). Germline V lookup: CDR1 LNHDA, CDR2 SQIVND (reference sequence). There are 15 residues in the CDR3. V dropped 3 bases and J dropped 0 bases, with 10 bases sitting between them. The CDR3 loop reads CASSMRTASTDTQYF. CDR3 bases: TGTGCCAGTAGTATGAGGACAGCTAGCACAGATACGCAGTATTTT.

The rearrangement links TRBV28 to TRBJ1-2, with 7 bases identical to TRBD1. Germline V gene data show CDR1 as MDHEN and CDR2 as SYDVKM. CDR3 length: 15 amino acids. The junction had 10 bases not matched to a gene; V was cut back by 5 bases and J by 4 bases. This chain's CDR3 is CASSTTGARIYGYTF. The CDR3 coding sequence is TGTGCCAGCAGTACAACAGGGGCGCGAATCTATGGCTACACCTTC.

J is TRBJ2-1 and V is TRBV5-1; 7 positions agree with TRBD1. V lost 3 bases to trimming and J lost 7 bases; unmatched junction nucleotides: 7. This CDR3 is 14 amino acids long. Germline V lookup: CDR1 SGHRS, CDR2 YFSETQ. The CDR3 DNA reads TGCGCCAGCAGCTCGTTGACAGGGTGGAATGAGCAGTTCTTC. Residues: CASSSLTGWNEQFF.

V and J are TRBV20-1 and TRBJ2-7, with 7 nucleotides matching TRBD2. Germline V gene lookup returns CDR1 DFQATT and CDR2 SNEGSKA (reference sequence). This CDR3 is built from 13 residues. The junction had 7 bases not matched to a gene; V was cut back by 8 bases and J by 0 bases. This CDR3 is CSTERDLSYEQYF. CDR3 nucleotides: TGCAGTACTGAGCGGGACCTCTCCTACGAGCAGTACTTC.